A single sample is the source of the 10 T cell receptor beta chains below, sequenced in a study of blood T cell repertoires in COVID-19. The method was immunoSEQ multiplex PCR; TCRdb's version includes in-frame clones alone and lacks a portion of them. Altogether 250,000 to 300,000 clones are present, around 90% being singletons, with the ten largest covering roughly 2.2%. The sample was peripheral blood. These receptors came from a woman between 50 and 59 years old who had recovered from COVID-19.

The chain is built from TRBV7-6 and TRBJ2-1, with a tentative D call TRBD2 (7 bases). Germline V CDR1 and CDR2: SGHVS, FNYEAQ. The ends were cut back, 0 bases at V and 5 bases at J, with 14 bases in the middle. The CDR3 spans 16 residues. Written as DNA, the CDR3 is TGTGCCAGCAGCTTAGCGAGGGGGAGGGCCCACAATGAGCAGTTCTTC. Translating gives CASSLARGRAHNEQFF. Complete variable domain (other parts from reference TRBV7-6 and TRBJ2-1): GAGVSQSPRYKVTKRGQDVALRCDPISGHVSLYWYRQALGQGPEFLTYFNYEAQQDKSGLPNDRFSAERPEGSISTLTIQRTEQRDSAMYRCASSLARGRAHNEQFFGPGTRLTVL.

The genes are TRBV7-2 and TRBJ1-4; tentatively, D is TRBD1 (6 bases). The CDR3 covers 15 residues. V lost 5 bases, J lost 6 bases, and 16 bases lay in between. The germline V gene encodes CDR1 SGHTA and CDR2 FQGNSA. CDR3 residues: CASSPVGRGDEKLFF. Here the CDR3 DNA reads TGTGCCAGCAGCCCAGTGGGGAGGGGGGATGAAAAACTGTTTTTT.

This clone was recorded once. The chain combines TRBV7-3 with TRBJ2-7; a possible D gene is TRBD1 (7 bases). Deletions cut 3 bases from V and 3 bases from J, with 9 bases between. The CDR3 has 13 residues. From germline, CDR1 is SGHTA and CDR2 FQGTGA. The CDR3 DNA is TGTGCCAGCAGCTTCCAGGGGGGCTACGAGCAGTACTTC. Its protein is CASSFQGGYEQYF.

This rearrangement joins TRBV28 to TRBJ1-1, with TRBD1 matching 7 bases. The CDR3 has 14 residues. Germline CDR1 and CDR2: MDHEN and SYDVKM. V trimming: 5 bases; J trimming: 7 bases; junction bases outside the gene matches: 10. The CDR3 coding sequence is TGTGCCAGCAGTCCCCACCCGACAGGGTATGAAGCTTTCTTT. This gives the protein CASSPHPTGYEAFF.

Written as DNA, the CDR3 is TGTGCCTGGAAAGAGGGGGGGCGCGGCACTGAAGCTTTCTTT. Encoded protein: CAWKEGGRGTEAFF. This chain joins TRBV30 and TRBJ1-1; tentatively, D is TRBD1 (6 bases). The CDR3 extends over 14 amino acids. Deletions cut 4 bases from V and 4 bases from J, with 16 bases between. Per the germline V gene, CDR1 is GTSNPN and CDR2 is SVGIG (reference sequence).

The DNA of the CDR3 is TGTGCCAGCAGGGGGCAAGGTCAGCCCCAGCATTTT. This translates into CASRGQGQPQHF. The genes are TRBV12-3 or TRBV12-4 and TRBJ1-5; D is perhaps TRBD1 (5 bases). The CDR3 is 12 amino acids. The germline V and J ends were trimmed by 6 bases and 6 bases, with 9 bases remaining between them.

This chain connects TRBV29-1 to TRBJ1-2; D is possibly TRBD1 (6 bases). CDR3 size: 13 residues. CDR1 SQVTM and CDR2 ANQGSEA come from the germline V gene. Trimming removed 5 bases from V and 4 bases from J, with 14 bases in between. For the CDR3, the DNA is TGCAGCGTTCTCGATGCAGGGGTCTATGGCTACACCTTC. Translating gives CSVLDAGVYGYTF. The full variable domain, its missing parts supplied by reference TRBV29-1 and TRBJ1-2, is SAVISQKPSRDICQRGTSLTIQCQVDSQVTMMFWYRQQPGQSLTLIATANQGSEATYESGFVIDKFPISRPNLTFSTLTVSNMSPEDSSIYLCSVLDAGVYGYTFGSGTRLTVV.

The chain employs TRBV5-6 and TRBJ1-2; perhaps TRBD1 as D (5 bases). In germline, CDR1 is SGHDT, CDR2 YYEEEE. The CDR3 is made up of 13 amino acids. The V gene lost 0 bases and the J gene lost 4 bases, with 7 bases spanning the gap. DNA of the CDR3: TGTGCCAGCAGCTTGGAAGGGGCCTATGGCTACACCTTC. Residues: CASSLEGAYGYTF.

The V gene is TRBV4-2, the J gene TRBJ2-5; TRBD1 matches 12 bases. CDR1 LGHNA and CDR2 YNFKEQ come from the germline V gene. The length of the CDR3 is 17 residues. J was trimmed by 6 bases and V by 0 bases; bases with no gene match: 8. The CDR3 DNA sequence: TGTGCCAGCAGCCAAGATTTCGGGACAGGGGGCTTACAGACCCAGTACTTC. This translates into CASSQDFGTGGLQTQYF.

This clone came up once. The V and J genes are TRBV5-6 and TRBJ2-7; the D is unclear. This CDR3 spans 11 amino acids. Germline V gene lookup returns CDR1 SGHDT and CDR2 YYEEEE. The V and J ends lost 3 bases and 4 bases respectively, with 5 bases between them. In DNA, the CDR3 is TGTGCCAGCAGCTCCTATTACGAGCAGTACTTC. This encodes CASSSYYEQYF.